What follows are 8 T cell receptor beta chains derived from one specimen sequenced in a study of early T cells in non-severe SARS-CoV-2 infection. TCRdb re-called the 5' RACE reads through MiXCR, storing one row per CDR3 protein. The table includes almost 85,000 distinct CDR3 sequences, 12% detected once. Sequences were obtained from whole blood. Every receptor here comes from an adult who was a healthcare worker with PCR-confirmed SARS-CoV-2 infection or an uninfected control (not recorded which).

The chain uses TRBV25-1 and TRBJ2-1, with TRBD1 identical over 8 bases. From germline, CDR1 is MGHDK and CDR2 SYGVNS. J lost 3 bases, V lost 6 bases, and 13 bases had no gene match. The CDR3 contains 17 residues. The DNA for the CDR3 is TGTGCCAGCAGCCGTCCCGGGACAGGTCCCTACTACAATGAGCAGTTCTTC. This sequence encodes CASSRPGTGPYYNEQFF.

This clonotype was found many times. The chain employs TRBV3-1 and TRBJ2-3; D is perhaps TRBD1 or TRBD2 (5 bases each). Deletions cut 7 bases from V and 4 bases from J, with 12 bases between. Germline values: CDR1 LGHDT, CDR2 YNNKEL (reference sequence). This CDR3 region has 13 residues. CDR3 amino acids: CASTEGTADTQYF. In DNA form, the CDR3 reads TGTGCCAGCACGGAAGGGACGGCAGATACGCAGTATTTT.

This clonotype was observed at least ten times. The chain links TRBV12-3 or TRBV12-4 to TRBJ1-5; D unclear. CDR3 size: 16 residues. Trimming cost V 3 bases and J 4 bases, with 16 bases left between them. The CDR3: CASSFPQGIGNQPQHF. CDR3 bases: TGTGCCAGCAGTTTCCCCCAAGGGATTGGGAATCAGCCCCAGCATTTT.

CDR3 nucleotide sequence: TGTGCCAGTCTAAACAGGAGATACACTGAAGCTTTCTTT. It yields the protein CASLNRRYTEAFF. This sequence joins TRBV11-2 and TRBJ1-1, with D perhaps matching TRBD1 (5 bases). Germline CDR1 is SGHAT and CDR2 is FQNNGV. The CDR3 is made up of 13 amino acids. The V and J ends lost 9 bases and 3 bases respectively, with 14 bases between them.

In this sample, this clonotype turned up many times. The chain is built from TRBV3-1 and TRBJ2-7; D remains ambiguous. Looked up from germline, CDR1 is LGHDT and CDR2 is YNNKEL (reference sequence). This CDR3 is built from 13 residues. The V gene lost 0 bases and the J gene lost 1 base, with 4 bases spanning the gap. This CDR3 is CASSQELSYEQYF. As DNA, the CDR3 is TGTGCCAGCAGCCAAGAACTGTCCTACGAGCAGTACTTC.

In this sample, this clonotype turned up a few times. This chain connects TRBV11-3 to TRBJ1-6, with D unresolved. The CDR3 runs 12 residues. Germline V gives CDR1 SGHNT, CDR2 YENEEA. Trimming stripped 5 bases from V and 10 bases from J, with 9 bases between. The CDR3 DNA is TGTGCCAGCAGCCTCACAAAATCACCCCTCCACTTT. This encodes CASSLTKSPLHF.

This clonotype was observed many times. The chain recombines TRBV5-1 with TRBJ2-1; 10 bases map to TRBD2. V lost 5 bases to trimming and J lost 4 bases; unmatched junction nucleotides: 9. CDR1 and CDR2 from the germline V gene are SGHRS and YFSETQ. The CDR3 loop spans 16 amino acids. The CDR3 DNA follows: TGCGCCAGCAGGTCAACTCCGGGACTAGCGTACAATGAGCAGTTCTTC. It yields the protein CASRSTPGLAYNEQFF.

This clonotype was counted ten times or more. V is TRBV7-9 and J is TRBJ1-1, with D tentatively TRBD1 (5 bases). The V end was cut by 8 bases, the J end by 5 bases, with 21 bases between. Germline V gene data show CDR1 as SEHNR and CDR2 as FQNEAQ (reference sequence). The CDR3 loop spans 15 amino acids. The CDR3 loop reads CASGTPTAARTEAFF. In nucleotides, the CDR3 is TGTGCCAGCGGGACTCCGACGGCCGCGAGGACTGAAGCTTTCTTT. The variable domain in full, with the rest retrieved from reference TRBV7-9 and TRBJ1-1, is DTGVSQNPRHKITKRGQNVTFRCDPISEHNRLYWYRQTLGQGPEFLTYFQNEAQLEKSRLLSDRFSAERPKGSFSTLEIQRTEQGDSAMYLCASGTPTAARTEAFFGQGTRLTVV.